This TCR beta chain was sequenced for a study of blood T cell repertoires in COVID-19. Background on the study: Acute and convalescent COVID-19 samples came from the United States, Italy and Spain. T cells, B-cell-depleted T cells, or PBMCs provided the cDNA or gDNA that served as material.

In the authors' methods: Counts of nucleated cells, estimated from reference gene primer amplification, were obtained. Clones were sequenced by immunoSEQ multiplex PCR, and TCRdb holds only the in-frame ones, with some missing. That table is the source of V, J and clone size, and D and trimming were worked out from the DNA. The profile shows 110,000 to 150,000 clones, approximately 84% of them singletons. Germline CDR1 reads KGHSH; CDR2 reads LQKENI. CDR3 size: 14 residues. The germline V and J ends were trimmed by 1 base and 5 bases, with 10 bases remaining between them. The sample was peripheral blood. The rearrangement uses TRBV18 and TRBJ2-3; D possibly corresponds to TRBD2 (6 bases). The receptor's source is a human donor in a cohort sampled during active COVID-19. Here the CDR3 DNA reads TGTGCCAGCTCACCACTCTCGGGAGAAGATACGCAGTATTTT. Protein: CASSPLSGEDTQYF.